A selection of T cell receptor beta chains follows, all from one sample in a study of blood T cell repertoires in COVID-19. The repertoire was sequenced with immunoSEQ multiplex PCR; TCRdb's copy has only in-frame clones and lacks some. The sample includes fewer than 300,000 clones, roughly 83% of them seen just once. Sequencing was done on a sample of peripheral blood. These receptors were collected from a human donor with COVID-19, enrolled during active disease. The donor label of this sample is uncertain. CDR3s include the opening cysteine and the closing phenylalanine or tryptophan. Each record gives: V gene, CDR3 protein.

v_call: TRBV30; cdr3_aa: CAWSTLGTAYYGYTF
v_call: TRBV30; cdr3_aa: CSGGVGYGYTF
v_call: TRBV27; cdr3_aa: CASSSGQMSGYTF
v_call: TRBV5-4; cdr3_aa: CASSPDSKPLKETQYF
v_call: TRBV28; cdr3_aa: CASSTRVPDTQYF
v_call: TRBV2; cdr3_aa: CASSERWGGNSEQYF
v_call: TRBV7-3; cdr3_aa: CASSPQGLAGGPYEQYF
v_call: TRBV3-1/TRBV3-2; cdr3_aa: CASSQDAERGTYEQYF
v_call: TRBV19; cdr3_aa: CASSPSTGVTGTEAFF
v_call: TRBV30; cdr3_aa: CAWSPQGRGDTIYF
v_call: TRBV5-1; cdr3_aa: CASSLAGANEKLFF
v_call: TRBV7-8; cdr3_aa: CASLAAGGTDTQYF
v_call: TRBV6-6; cdr3_aa: CASSPRQNTEAFF
v_call: TRBV7-3; cdr3_aa: CASSSTGATSVNTGELFF
v_call: TRBV30; cdr3_aa: CAWSTNRGLGETQYF
v_call: TRBV12-2; cdr3_aa: CASRPGTGPGEETQYF
v_call: TRBV6-5; cdr3_aa: CASSSLAGTTYNEQFF
v_call: TRBV27; cdr3_aa: CASSRGGDSYEQYF
v_call: TRBV7-9; cdr3_aa: CASSLRQGSYNEQFF
v_call: TRBV7-2; cdr3_aa: CASSPLVGVVETQYF
v_call: TRBV28; cdr3_aa: CASSQRGASGNYEQYF
v_call: TRBV27; cdr3_aa: CASSGQGTYEQYF
v_call: TRBV11-3; cdr3_aa: CASSSGQNYEQYF
v_call: TRBV30; cdr3_aa: CAWSRLAGGTDTQYF
v_call: TRBV28; cdr3_aa: CASSFPSSVQETQYF
v_call: TRBV28; cdr3_aa: CASSPTDRGRSGYTF
v_call: TRBV27; cdr3_aa: CASSPQFTTWRTNTEAFF
v_call: TRBV6-5; cdr3_aa: CASSLSRTGVYEQYF
v_call: TRBV28; cdr3_aa: CASSFARDREAFF
v_call: TRBV2; cdr3_aa: CASRARGLDYGYTF
v_call: TRBV2; cdr3_aa: CASGLVRLGYTF
v_call: TRBV19; cdr3_aa: CASSIRLSRYF
v_call: TRBV11-2; cdr3_aa: CASSLDIVAGEIGEQYF
v_call: TRBV13; cdr3_aa: CASSLERLAGGPGVNTGELFF
v_call: TRBV27; cdr3_aa: CASMEGTGSSEQFF
v_call: TRBV7-2; cdr3_aa: CASSTGLAGEADTQYF
v_call: TRBV2; cdr3_aa: CASSAGEMNTEAFF
v_call: TRBV27; cdr3_aa: CASSPRQGTEAFF
v_call: TRBV3-1/TRBV3-2; cdr3_aa: CASSHQGREKLFF
v_call: TRBV10-3; cdr3_aa: CAIRVGTGGYEQYF
v_call: TRBV30; cdr3_aa: CAWLRTVTPGELFF
v_call: TRBV6-5; cdr3_aa: CASSYSGTEYEQYF
v_call: TRBV29-1; cdr3_aa: CSVGTGDQPQHF
v_call: TRBV6-6; cdr3_aa: CASSYGDTDTQYF
v_call: TRBV19; cdr3_aa: CASSSQEVDEQFF
v_call: TRBV19; cdr3_aa: CASSTGTGSRVQYF
v_call: TRBV19; cdr3_aa: CASSIGPTEDQPQHF
v_call: TRBV6-5; cdr3_aa: CASSYSGQGSQPQHF
v_call: TRBV28; cdr3_aa: CASSLAGAGPLGRNTIYF
v_call: TRBV24-1; cdr3_aa: CATSETGPVQPQHF
v_call: TRBV5-4; cdr3_aa: CASSPRTENTEAFF
v_call: TRBV4-1; cdr3_aa: CASSQDPGGTSGRNEQFF
v_call: TRBV19; cdr3_aa: CASSEQGADQPQHF
v_call: TRBV15; cdr3_aa: CATLTPGANVLTF
v_call: TRBV7-9; cdr3_aa: CASSLAGGDLGNEQFF
v_call: TRBV10-1; cdr3_aa: CASSEGLPYEQYF
v_call: TRBV27; cdr3_aa: CASKKAGVGTGELFF
v_call: TRBV28; cdr3_aa: CASSRQGLNEKLFF
v_call: TRBV29-1; cdr3_aa: CSVVPGGPYNEQFF